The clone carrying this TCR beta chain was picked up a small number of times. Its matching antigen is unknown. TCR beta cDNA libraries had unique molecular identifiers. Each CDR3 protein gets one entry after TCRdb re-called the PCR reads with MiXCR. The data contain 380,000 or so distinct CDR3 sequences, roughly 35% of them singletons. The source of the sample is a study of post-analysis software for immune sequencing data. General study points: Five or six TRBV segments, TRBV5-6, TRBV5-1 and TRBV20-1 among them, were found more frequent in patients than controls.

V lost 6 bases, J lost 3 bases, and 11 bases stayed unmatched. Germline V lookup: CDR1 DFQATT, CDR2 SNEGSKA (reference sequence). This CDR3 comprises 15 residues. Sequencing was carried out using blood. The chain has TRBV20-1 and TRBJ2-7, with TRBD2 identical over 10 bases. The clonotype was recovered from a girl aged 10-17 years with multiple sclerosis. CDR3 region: CSANLAGAPNYEQYF. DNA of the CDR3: TGCAGTGCGAACCTAGCGGGGGCTCCCAACTACGAGCAGTACTTC.